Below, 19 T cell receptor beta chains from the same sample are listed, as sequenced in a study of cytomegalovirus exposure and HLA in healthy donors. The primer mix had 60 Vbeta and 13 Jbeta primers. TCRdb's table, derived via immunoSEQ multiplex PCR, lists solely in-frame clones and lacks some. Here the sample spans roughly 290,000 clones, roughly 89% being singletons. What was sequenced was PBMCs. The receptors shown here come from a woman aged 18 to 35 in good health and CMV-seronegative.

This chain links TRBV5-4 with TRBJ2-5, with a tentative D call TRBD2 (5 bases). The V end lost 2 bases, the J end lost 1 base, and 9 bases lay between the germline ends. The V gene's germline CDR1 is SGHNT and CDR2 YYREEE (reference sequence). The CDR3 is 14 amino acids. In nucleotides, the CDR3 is TGTGCCAGCAGCTTTTCCCGGGGCCAAGAGACCCAGTACTTC. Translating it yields CASSFSRGQETQYF.

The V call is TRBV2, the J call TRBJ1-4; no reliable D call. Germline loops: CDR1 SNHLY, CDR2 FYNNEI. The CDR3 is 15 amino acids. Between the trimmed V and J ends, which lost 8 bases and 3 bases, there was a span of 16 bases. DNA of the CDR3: TGTGCCAGCTCCTTTTTTAGAGGCCCTAATGAAAAACTGTTTTTT. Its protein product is CASSFFRGPNEKLFF.

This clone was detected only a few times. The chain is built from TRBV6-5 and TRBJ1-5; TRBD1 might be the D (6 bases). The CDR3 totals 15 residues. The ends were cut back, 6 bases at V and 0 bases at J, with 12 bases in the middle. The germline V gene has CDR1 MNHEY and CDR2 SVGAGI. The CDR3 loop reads CASRPQGNSNQPQHF. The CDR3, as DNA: TGTGCCAGCAGGCCACAGGGCAATAGCAATCAGCCCCAGCATTTT.

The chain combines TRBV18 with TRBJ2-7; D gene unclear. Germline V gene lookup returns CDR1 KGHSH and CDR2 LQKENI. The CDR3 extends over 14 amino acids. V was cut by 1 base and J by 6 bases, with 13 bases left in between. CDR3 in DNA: TGTGCCAGCTCACCACAAGAGAATTCGGGCGAGCAGTACTTC. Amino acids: CASSPQENSGEQYF.

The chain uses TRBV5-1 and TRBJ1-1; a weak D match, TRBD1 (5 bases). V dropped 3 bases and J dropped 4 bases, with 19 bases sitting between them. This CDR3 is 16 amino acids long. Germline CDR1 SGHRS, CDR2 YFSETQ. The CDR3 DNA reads TGCGCCAGCAGCTCCTATGACAGAAGGGGCCCCACTGAAGCTTTCTTT. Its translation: CASSSYDRRGPTEAFF.

The CDR3, as DNA: TGCGCCAGCAGTGAGGACCCTCATCTGGGCAAAGAGACCCAGTACTTC. Its protein product is CASSEDPHLGKETQYF. V is TRBV10-1 and J is TRBJ2-5; no reliable D call. Germline V gene data show CDR1 as WNHNN and CDR2 as SYGVQD (reference sequence). Trimming took off 2 bases at V and 3 bases at J, with 16 bases between the two ends. The CDR3 sequence is 16 residues long.

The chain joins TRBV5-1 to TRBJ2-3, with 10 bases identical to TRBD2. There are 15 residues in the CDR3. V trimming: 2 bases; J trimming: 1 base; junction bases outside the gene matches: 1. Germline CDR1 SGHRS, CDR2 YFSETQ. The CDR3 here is CASSLAGGGTDTQYF. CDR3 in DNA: TGCGCCAGCAGCTTAGCGGGGGGGGGCACAGATACGCAGTATTTT.

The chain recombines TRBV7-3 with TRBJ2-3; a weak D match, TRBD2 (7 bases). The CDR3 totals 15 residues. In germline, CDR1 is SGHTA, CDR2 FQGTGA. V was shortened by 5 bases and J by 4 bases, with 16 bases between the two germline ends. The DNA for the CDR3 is TGTGCCAGCAGCCTAATAGGGGGGGTGGCAGATACGCAGTATTTT. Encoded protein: CASSLIGGVADTQYF.

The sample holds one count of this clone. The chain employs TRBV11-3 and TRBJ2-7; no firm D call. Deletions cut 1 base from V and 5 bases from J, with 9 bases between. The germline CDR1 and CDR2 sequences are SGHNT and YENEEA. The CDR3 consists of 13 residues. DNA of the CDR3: TGTGCCAGCAGCTTAGGGCCTCGTGACGAGCAGTACTTC. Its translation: CASSLGPRDEQYF.

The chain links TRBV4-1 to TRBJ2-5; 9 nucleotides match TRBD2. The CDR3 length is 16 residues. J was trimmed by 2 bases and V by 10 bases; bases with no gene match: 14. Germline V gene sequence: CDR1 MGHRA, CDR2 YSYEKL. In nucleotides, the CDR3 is TGCGCCACCCATGGGGACCTAGCGGGGCATCAAGAGACCCAGTACTTC. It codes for CATHGDLAGHQETQYF.

CDR3 nucleotides: TGCGCCAGCAGCCAATCCCCCGGGGGGGCGGGGGGACGTAATGAGCAGTTCTTC. Protein product: CASSQSPGGAGGRNEQFF. V usage is TRBV4-1 and J usage is TRBJ2-1; 8 positions agree with TRBD2. After removal of 2 bases from V and 7 bases from J, the junction contained 16 bases not matched to a gene. The CDR3 sequence is 18 residues long. Germline values: CDR1 MGHRA, CDR2 YSYEKL.

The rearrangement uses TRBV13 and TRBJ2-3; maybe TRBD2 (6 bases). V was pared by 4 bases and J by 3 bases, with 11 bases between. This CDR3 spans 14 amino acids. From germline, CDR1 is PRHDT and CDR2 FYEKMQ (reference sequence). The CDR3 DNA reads TGTGCCAGCAGCTCGAGTCGGGGGACAGATACGCAGTATTTT. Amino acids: CASSSSRGTDTQYF. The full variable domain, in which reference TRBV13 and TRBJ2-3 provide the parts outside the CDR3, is AAGVIQSPRHLIKEKRETATLKCYPIPRHDTVYWYQQGPGQDPQFLISFYEKMQSDKGSIPDRFSAQQFSDYHSELNMSSLELGDSALYFCASSSSRGTDTQYFGPGTRLTVL.

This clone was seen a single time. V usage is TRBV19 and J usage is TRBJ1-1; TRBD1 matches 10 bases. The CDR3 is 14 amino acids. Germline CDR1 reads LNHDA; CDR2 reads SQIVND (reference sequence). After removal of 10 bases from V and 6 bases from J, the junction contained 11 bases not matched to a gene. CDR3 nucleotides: TGTGCCACCACTGACAGGGGGCAACAAGCTGAAGCTTTCTTT. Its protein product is CATTDRGQQAEAFF.

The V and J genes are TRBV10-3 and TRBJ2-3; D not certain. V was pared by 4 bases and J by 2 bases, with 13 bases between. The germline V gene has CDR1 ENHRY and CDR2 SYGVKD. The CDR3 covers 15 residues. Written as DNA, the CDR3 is TGTGCCATCAGTGTCAGGATGGCCTTCACAGATACGCAGTATTTT. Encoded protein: CAISVRMAFTDTQYF.

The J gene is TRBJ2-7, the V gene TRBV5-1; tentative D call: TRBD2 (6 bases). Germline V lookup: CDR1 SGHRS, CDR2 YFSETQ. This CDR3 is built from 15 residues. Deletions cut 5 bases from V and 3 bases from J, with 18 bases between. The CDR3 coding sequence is TGCGCCAGCAGTCTGCCGGGACGGGAGTTCTACGAGCAGTACTTC. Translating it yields CASSLPGREFYEQYF.

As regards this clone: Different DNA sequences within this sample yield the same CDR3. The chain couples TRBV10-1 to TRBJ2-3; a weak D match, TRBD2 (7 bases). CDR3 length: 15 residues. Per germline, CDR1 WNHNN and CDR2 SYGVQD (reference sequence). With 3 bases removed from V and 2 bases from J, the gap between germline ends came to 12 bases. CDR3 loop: CASSESRGPTDTQYF. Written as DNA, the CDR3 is TGCGCCAGCAGTGAATCGCGGGGGCCCACAGATACGCAGTATTTT.

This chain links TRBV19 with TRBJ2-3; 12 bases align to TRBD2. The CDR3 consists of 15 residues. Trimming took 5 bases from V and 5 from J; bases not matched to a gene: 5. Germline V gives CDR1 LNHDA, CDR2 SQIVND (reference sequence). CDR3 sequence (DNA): TGTGCCAGTAGTCTAGCGGGGGGGCCGGGAGATACGCAGTATTTT. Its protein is CASSLAGGPGDTQYF.

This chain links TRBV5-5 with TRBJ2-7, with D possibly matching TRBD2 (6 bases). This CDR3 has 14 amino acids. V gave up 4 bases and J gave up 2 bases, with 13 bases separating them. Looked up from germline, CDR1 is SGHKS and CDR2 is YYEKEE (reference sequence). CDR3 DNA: TGTGCCAGCAGCCACCCGCCGGGGGCCTACGAGCAGTACTTC. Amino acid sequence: CASSHPPGAYEQYF.

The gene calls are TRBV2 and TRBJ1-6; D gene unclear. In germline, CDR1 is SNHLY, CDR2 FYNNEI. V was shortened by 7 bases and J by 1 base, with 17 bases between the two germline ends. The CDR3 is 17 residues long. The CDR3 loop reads CASNPGSLRSYNSPLHF. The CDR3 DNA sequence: TGTGCCAGCAACCCGGGATCACTAAGGTCCTATAATTCACCCCTCCACTTT.